This T cell receptor beta chain is drawn from a study of blood T cell repertoires in COVID-19. About the study: The study drew acute and convalescent COVID-19 samples from the United States, Italy and Spain. PBMCs, B-cell-depleted T cells, or T cells provided the cDNA or gDNA that made up the material.

Original processing notes: Reference gene primer amplification in the assay estimated nucleated cell counts. TCRdb keeps only in-frame clones here, not all; method: immunoSEQ multiplex PCR. V and J calls and clone size are given by that table; D and trimming were obtained from the DNA. This table holds 85,000 to 90,000 clones, around 90% found once. The CDR3 covers 16 residues. The TCR comes from a human donor with active COVID-19. The donor label of this sample is uncertain. The sequencing input was peripheral blood. V is TRBV21-1 and J is TRBJ1-2; the table assigns TRBD1, which was not confirmed against the DNA. TRBV21-1 is marked as a pseudogene. The CDR3: CASSKAPPGQGHGYTF. The CDR3 DNA follows: TGTGCCAGCAGCAAAGCGCCACCGGGACAGGGTCATGGCTACACCTTC.